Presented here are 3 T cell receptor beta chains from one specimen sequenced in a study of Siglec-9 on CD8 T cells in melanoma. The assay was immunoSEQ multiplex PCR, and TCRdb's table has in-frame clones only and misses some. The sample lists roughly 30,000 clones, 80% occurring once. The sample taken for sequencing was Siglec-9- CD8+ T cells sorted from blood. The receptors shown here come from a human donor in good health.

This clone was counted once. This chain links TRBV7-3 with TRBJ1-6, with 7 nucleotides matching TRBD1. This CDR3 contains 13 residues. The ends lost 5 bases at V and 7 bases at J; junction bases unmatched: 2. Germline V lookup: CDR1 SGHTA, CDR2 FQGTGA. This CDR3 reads CASSEQGNSPLHF. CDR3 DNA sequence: TGTGCCAGCAGCGAACAGGGGAATTCACCCCTCCACTTT.

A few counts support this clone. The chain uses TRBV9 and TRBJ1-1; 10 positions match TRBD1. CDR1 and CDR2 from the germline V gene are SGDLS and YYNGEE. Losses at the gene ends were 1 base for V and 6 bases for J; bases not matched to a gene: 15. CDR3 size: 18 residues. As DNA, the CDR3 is TGTGCCAGCAGCGTAAACTTCATTAAGGGGACAGGGGACTCTGAAGCTTTCTTT. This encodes CASSVNFIKGTGDSEAFF.

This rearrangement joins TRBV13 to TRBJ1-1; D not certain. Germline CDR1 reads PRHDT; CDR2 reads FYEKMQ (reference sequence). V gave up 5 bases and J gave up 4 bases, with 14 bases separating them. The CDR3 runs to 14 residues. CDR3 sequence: CASSQWEVGTEAFF. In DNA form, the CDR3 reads TGTGCCAGCAGCCAATGGGAGGTGGGCACTGAAGCTTTCTTT.